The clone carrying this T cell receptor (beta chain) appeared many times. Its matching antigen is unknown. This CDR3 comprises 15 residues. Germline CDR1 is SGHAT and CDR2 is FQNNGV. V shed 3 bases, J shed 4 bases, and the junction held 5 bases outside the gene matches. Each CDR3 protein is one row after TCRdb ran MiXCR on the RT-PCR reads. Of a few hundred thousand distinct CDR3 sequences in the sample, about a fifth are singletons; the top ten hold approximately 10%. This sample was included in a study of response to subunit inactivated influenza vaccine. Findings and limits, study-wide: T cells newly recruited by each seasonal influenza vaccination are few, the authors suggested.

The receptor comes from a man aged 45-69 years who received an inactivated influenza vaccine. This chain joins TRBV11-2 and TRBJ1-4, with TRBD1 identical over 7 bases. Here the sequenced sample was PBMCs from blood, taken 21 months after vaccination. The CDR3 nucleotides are TGTGCCAGCAGCTTCGCATCAGGGGGTAATGAAAAACTGTTTTTT. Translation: CASSFASGGNEKLFF.